Each of the 32 T cell receptor beta chains below was sequenced from the same sample in a study of blood T cell repertoires in COVID-19. Some clones are missing from TCRdb's copy, which holds only in-frame ones; the method was immunoSEQ multiplex PCR. The sample lists about 330,000 clones, approximately 84% occurring once. Sequenced input: PBMCs or T cells enriched from blood (not recorded which). These receptors came from a woman aged 30 to 39 who had recovered from COVID-19.

The gene calls are TRBV18 and TRBJ2-7; 10 nucleotides line up with TRBD1. The CDR3 runs to 15 residues. The V gene end was trimmed by 6 bases and the J gene end by 0 bases; junction bases not matched to a gene: 5. Germline V gene data show CDR1 as KGHSH and CDR2 as LQKENI. The CDR3 DNA reads as TGTGCCAGCTCCGCGGGACAGGGGCACTCCTACGAGCAGTACTTC. Its protein product is CASSAGQGHSYEQYF.

The chain is built from TRBV6-1 and TRBJ1-3, with D perhaps TRBD1 (5 bases). The CDR3 loop spans 18 amino acids. Per germline, CDR1 MNHNS and CDR2 SASEGT. Trimming shortened V by 4 bases and J by 0 bases, and 19 bases separated the two germline ends. CDR3 sequence (DNA): TGTGCCAGCAGTGTAAGACAGCCGATATTTGGCTCTGGAAACACCATATATTTT. Its translation is CASSVRQPIFGSGNTIYF.

V usage is TRBV5-4 and J usage is TRBJ2-1, with D possibly matching TRBD1 (6 bases). Germline V lookup: CDR1 SGHNT, CDR2 YYREEE (reference sequence). Trimming shortened V by 4 bases and J by 5 bases, and 13 bases separated the two germline ends. The CDR3 loop spans 14 amino acids. CDR3 nucleotide sequence: TGTGCCAGCAGCCTCGGACAGACCGACAATGAGCAGTTCTTC. Protein: CASSLGQTDNEQFF.

This clone was seen once. The chain carries TRBV30 and TRBJ1-3, with D uncertain. CDR3 length equals 14 residues. Germline CDR1 and CDR2: GTSNPN and SVGIG (reference sequence). The V end was cut by 0 bases, the J end by 2 bases, with 8 bases between. The CDR3 bases are TGTGCCTGGAGTGTTAGAGGGACTGGAAACACCATATATTTT. Translating gives CAWSVRGTGNTIYF.

The V and J genes are TRBV10-2 and TRBJ2-3, with D tentatively TRBD1 (6 bases). Germline V gene data show CDR1 as WSHSY and CDR2 as SAAADI. The CDR3 spans 14 residues. The ends were cut back, 4 bases at V and 3 bases at J, with 11 bases in the middle. The CDR3 DNA reads as TGCGCCAGCAGTGTAATGGGGGCAACAGATACGCAGTATTTT. Residues: CASSVMGATDTQYF.

This sequence joins TRBV7-9 and TRBJ1-2; 8 bases are shared with TRBD1. From germline, CDR1 is SEHNR and CDR2 FQNEAQ (reference sequence). The J segment lost 4 bases and the V segment lost 4 bases, leaving 8 bases of the junction unmatched. CDR3 length: 15 residues. The CDR3: CASSYPETGAYGYTF. In DNA, the CDR3 is TGTGCCAGCAGCTACCCCGAGACAGGGGCCTATGGCTACACCTTC.

The rearrangement uses TRBV27 and TRBJ1-2, with a tentative D call TRBD1 (5 bases). This CDR3 is built from 12 residues. V shed 0 bases and J shed 8 bases, with 7 bases lying between them. Germline V CDR1 and CDR2: MNHEY, SMNVEV (reference sequence). The CDR3 loop reads CASSLSGEGYTF. In nucleotides, the CDR3 is TGTGCCAGCAGTTTATCAGGGGAAGGCTACACCTTC.

This chain connects TRBV3-1 (or the pseudogene TRBV3-2) to TRBJ1-2; D possibly corresponds to TRBD1 (6 bases). This CDR3 region has 15 residues. The V end was cut by 0 bases, the J end by 8 bases, with 16 bases between. The germline V gene has CDR1 LGHDT and CDR2 YNNKEL (reference sequence). CDR3 sequence reads: CASSQDREQGGGYTF. As DNA, the CDR3 is TGTGCCAGCAGCCAAGATCGGGAACAGGGTGGCGGCTACACCTTC.

J is TRBJ2-1 and V is TRBV6-2 or TRBV6-3; D is uncertain. Trimming pared 6 bases from V and 10 bases from J, leaving 10 bases between. CDR3 length: 11 amino acids. Germline V gene lookup returns CDR1 MNHEY and CDR2 SVGEGT. This CDR3 is CASSHGSEQFF. For the CDR3, the DNA is TGTGCCAGCAGCCACGGTAGCGAGCAGTTCTTC.

The chain combines TRBV11-2 with TRBJ2-7; tentatively, D is TRBD2 (6 bases). The germline gives CDR1 SGHAT, CDR2 FQNNGV. The V end was cut by 7 bases, the J end by 4 bases, with 20 bases between. The CDR3 length is 15 residues. CDR3 DNA: TGTGCCAGCACCCCCTCCCCGGGAGCCCGGTACGAGCAGTACTTC. Translation: CASTPSPGARYEQYF.

The chain employs TRBV27 and TRBJ1-4; tentatively, D is TRBD1 (6 bases). Germline loops: CDR1 MNHEY, CDR2 SMNVEV (reference sequence). The CDR3 runs to 15 residues. Trimming left V 3 bases short and J 8 bases short, with 16 bases between. CDR3 DNA sequence: TGTGCCAGCAGTTTCTGGAGGTCAGGGGCAGAAAAACTGTTTTTT. Amino acid sequence: CASSFWRSGAEKLFF.

The count of this clone is one. The chain joins TRBV9 to TRBJ2-5; TRBD1 matches at 8 bases. The CDR3 sequence is 16 residues long. J was trimmed by 4 bases and V by 2 bases; bases with no gene match: 10. The germline V gene encodes CDR1 SGDLS and CDR2 YYNGEE. The CDR3 bases are TGTGCCAGCAGCGTTGACAGGGGCAAAGGTGGAGAGACCCAGTACTTC. Residues: CASSVDRGKGGETQYF.

The chain employs TRBV10-2 and TRBJ1-1; D possibly corresponds to TRBD1 (5 bases). Looked up from germline, CDR1 is WSHSY and CDR2 is SAAADI. The CDR3 has 14 amino acids. V shed 3 bases and J shed 1 base, with 9 bases lying between them. CDR3 amino acids: CASSDRTKNTEAFF. The CDR3 region has the DNA TGCGCCAGCAGTGATCGGACAAAGAACACTGAAGCTTTCTTT.

The rearrangement joins TRBV5-1 to TRBJ2-7; D possibly corresponds to TRBD2 (6 bases). Germline V CDR1 and CDR2: SGHRS, YFSETQ. CDR3 size: 13 residues. V lost 0 bases to trimming and J lost 7 bases, with 11 bases between them. The chain's CDR3 is CASSLDSAGEQYF. In DNA, the CDR3 is TGCGCCAGCAGCTTGGATTCTGCGGGGGAGCAGTACTTC.

This sequence joins TRBV27 and TRBJ1-2; D may be TRBD1 (5 bases). V shed 4 bases and J shed 5 bases, with 11 bases lying between them. Germline-derived CDR1 and CDR2 are MNHEY and SMNVEV (reference sequence). CDR3 size: 13 residues. CDR3 nucleotide sequence: TGTGCCAGCAGTTCGACAGAGCAATATGGCTACACCTTC. Protein: CASSSTEQYGYTF.

The chain links TRBV3-1 (or the pseudogene TRBV3-2) to TRBJ2-6; TRBD1 matches at 7 bases. Germline V gene sequence: CDR1 LGHDT, CDR2 YNNKEL (reference sequence). The CDR3 runs 21 residues. The J segment lost 0 bases and the V segment lost 4 bases, leaving 18 bases of the junction unmatched. The CDR3 nucleotides read TGTGCCAGCAGCCGCCAAGTCCCACCACAGGGGACGGCCTCTGGGGCCAACGTCCTGACTTTC. Translated: CASSRQVPPQGTASGANVLTF.

The chain carries TRBV5-8 and TRBJ2-3; no firm D call. The CDR3 has 16 residues. V was pared by 6 bases and J by 0 bases, with 17 bases between. Germline CDR1 reads SGHTS; CDR2 reads YDEGEE. The DNA for the CDR3 is TGTGCCAGCACTGAGGTGAGGCAAATAAGCACAGATACGCAGTATTTT. Its translation is CASTEVRQISTDTQYF.

This clone was seen a handful of times. The gene calls are TRBV5-5 and TRBJ2-7, with TRBD1 identical over 8 bases. The germline gives CDR1 SGHKS, CDR2 YYEKEE (reference sequence). With V trimmed by 0 bases and J by 3 bases, 8 bases remained unmatched. This CDR3 has 16 residues. Here the CDR3 reads CASSLGVTGVSYEQYF. The CDR3 coding sequence is TGTGCCAGCAGCTTGGGTGTGACAGGGGTTAGCTACGAGCAGTACTTC.

The chain employs TRBV7-2 and TRBJ2-1; D is unresolved. The CDR3 loop spans 14 amino acids. Trimming took off 3 bases at V and 5 bases at J, with 11 bases between the two ends. The V gene's germline CDR1 is SGHTA and CDR2 FQGNSA. The CDR3 DNA reads TGTGCCAGCAGCTTTGGGTCGGGTCACAATGAGCAGTTCTTC. It specifies CASSFGSGHNEQFF.

CDR3 in DNA: TGTGCCTGGAGTCTCACAGGGGGTGGTGGCTACACCTTC. This codes for CAWSLTGGGGYTF. This rearrangement joins TRBV30 to TRBJ1-2, with 8 nucleotides matching TRBD1. The germline gives CDR1 GTSNPN, CDR2 SVGIG (reference sequence). V was pared by 2 bases and J by 7 bases, with 6 bases of the junction left unmatched. This CDR3 is built from 13 residues.

The chain recombines TRBV2 with TRBJ2-7, with D possibly being TRBD2 (5 bases). The V end was cut by 3 bases, the J end by 4 bases, with 16 bases between. The germline gives CDR1 SNHLY, CDR2 FYNNEI. CDR3 length equals 15 residues. The CDR3 DNA reads as TGTGCCAGCAGTGAGGGCAGGACTGACGTTTACGAGCAGTACTTC. As protein: CASSEGRTDVYEQYF.

The CDR3 region is CASRTGGSYNEQFF. DNA for the CDR3: TGTGCCAGCAGGACAGGGGGCTCCTACAATGAGCAGTTCTTC. V usage is TRBV2 and J usage is TRBJ2-1, with 9 positions matching TRBD1. Germline loops: CDR1 SNHLY, CDR2 FYNNEI. The CDR3 runs to 14 residues. V lost 6 bases and J lost 0; bases outside the gene matches: 0.

The chain carries TRBV10-2 and TRBJ2-7; 8 nucleotides line up with TRBD1. The CDR3 spans 15 residues. The germline CDR1 and CDR2 sequences are WSHSY and SAAADI. V lost 4 bases, J lost 5 bases, and 10 bases stayed unmatched. DNA of the CDR3: TGCGCCAGCAGTGTTCCGGGACAGGAAGTCAACGAGCAGTACTTC. This sequence encodes CASSVPGQEVNEQYF.

The chain combines TRBV7-2 with TRBJ2-5; D is ambiguous. CDR1 and CDR2 (germline): SGHTA, FQGNSA. The CDR3 extends over 12 amino acids. Trimming took off 1 base at V and 7 bases at J, with 7 bases between the two ends. CDR3 nucleotides: TGTGCCAGCAGCTTAGAGCATGGGACCCAGTACTTC. This sequence encodes CASSLEHGTQYF.

The rearrangement joins TRBV2 to TRBJ1-5; D gene unclear. Trimming removed 7 bases from V and 6 bases from J, with 13 bases in between. This CDR3 has 13 residues. The germline V gene has CDR1 SNHLY and CDR2 FYNNEI. CDR3 DNA: TGTGCCAGCAAAGAGGTCCTCGGTCAGCCCCAGCATTTT. As protein: CASKEVLGQPQHF.

The chain couples TRBV10-3 to TRBJ2-7; D is undetermined. Trimming shortened V by 3 bases and J by 0 bases, and 12 bases separated the two germline ends. The CDR3 extends over 15 amino acids. Germline CDR1 is ENHRY and CDR2 is SYGVKD. This CDR3 reads CAISDRSLSSYEQYF. In DNA form, the CDR3 reads TGTGCCATCAGTGACAGGTCCCTCAGCTCCTACGAGCAGTACTTC.

The CDR3 here is CASSPPRQGVTGELFF. In DNA, the CDR3 is TGTGCCAGCAGCCCCCCTAGGCAGGGGGTAACCGGGGAGCTGTTTTTT. This chain connects TRBV9 to TRBJ2-2; TRBD1 agrees at 7 bases. The CDR3 runs to 16 residues. CDR1 is SGDLS and CDR2 is YYNGEE in the germline V gene. V shed 4 bases, J shed 5 bases, and the junction held 11 bases outside the gene matches.

V usage is TRBV3-1 (or the pseudogene TRBV3-2) and J usage is TRBJ1-4; D is ambiguous. Germline CDR1 LGHDT, CDR2 YNNKEL (reference sequence). V lost 5 bases and J lost 7, with 20 bases in between. This CDR3 comprises 16 residues. In nucleotides, the CDR3 is TGTGCCAGCAGCTCATATCCCGGGTCAATGGTTGAAAAACTGTTTTTT. It encodes CASSSYPGSMVEKLFF.

CDR3 sequence reads: CAWGTSGGYNEQFF. Written as DNA, the CDR3 is TGTGCCTGGGGAACTAGCGGGGGGTACAATGAGCAGTTCTTC. The chain has TRBV30 and TRBJ2-1; 12 positions agree with TRBD2. The CDR3 extends over 14 amino acids. The J segment lost 4 bases and the V segment lost 5 bases, leaving 3 bases of the junction unmatched. CDR1 and CDR2 (germline): GTSNPN, SVGIG (reference sequence). Full variable domain (rest looked up from reference TRBV30 and TRBJ2-1): SQTIHQWPATLVQPVGSPLSLECTVEGTSNPNLYWYRQAAGRGLQLLFYSVGIGQISSEVPQNLSASRPQDRQFILSSKKLLLSDSGFYLCAWGTSGGYNEQFFGPGTRLTVL.

The chain recombines TRBV11-2 with TRBJ1-3, with D perhaps matching TRBD1 (6 bases). Trimming removed 5 bases from V and 4 bases from J, with 18 bases in between. Germline CDR1 SGHAT, CDR2 FQNNGV. The length of the CDR3 is 16 residues. CDR3 protein: CASSGGAGKGGNTIYF. The CDR3, as DNA: TGTGCCAGCAGCGGGGGGGCCGGGAAGGGAGGAAACACCATATATTTT.

The chain is built from TRBV19 and TRBJ1-5; 10 nucleotides agree with TRBD1. CDR1 LNHDA and CDR2 SQIVND come from the germline V gene (reference sequence). Unmatched junction bases numbered 5, after V lost 4 bases and J lost 5 bases. CDR3 size: 15 residues. The CDR3 region has the DNA TGTGCCAGTAGTACCGACAGGGGGCGCGATCAGCCCCAGCATTTT. Translating gives CASSTDRGRDQPQHF.

The CDR3 here is CATRGTGAMNTEAFF. The CDR3 DNA reads as TGTGCCACCAGAGGGACAGGGGCCATGAACACTGAAGCTTTCTTT. The J gene is TRBJ1-1, the V gene TRBV24-1; 10 bases fit TRBD1. From germline, CDR1 is KGHDR and CDR2 SFDVKD. Germline trimming cut 7 bases from V and 0 bases from J; bases unmatched to any gene: 4. The CDR3 runs to 15 residues.